This record covers a single T cell receptor beta chain. These data come from a study of blood T cell repertoires in COVID-19. Study-level background: Donors in the United States, Italy and Spain gave samples during acute or convalescent COVID-19. T cells, B-cell-depleted T cells, or PBMCs supplied cDNA or gDNA.

V lost 4 bases to trimming and J lost 3 bases; unmatched junction nucleotides: 7. Germline CDR1 SEHNR, CDR2 FQNEAQ (reference sequence). CDR3 length equals 15 residues. As handled by the study authors: How many nucleated cells were present was estimated from reference gene primer amplification. The assay was immunoSEQ multiplex PCR, and TCRdb's table has in-frame clones only and misses some. That table supplies the V and J calls and clone size; D and trimming were determined from the DNA. The data contain approximately 63,000 clones, roughly 84% of them singletons. Sequencing was done on a sample of peripheral blood. This sequence originates from a woman in her seventies with acute or convalescent COVID-19. The chain links TRBV7-9 to TRBJ1-1; TRBD1 matches 8 bases. In DNA, the CDR3 is TGTGCCAGCAGCTCCCCCGACAGGGGTGACACTGAAGCTTTCTTT. Translating it yields CASSSPDRGDTEAFF.